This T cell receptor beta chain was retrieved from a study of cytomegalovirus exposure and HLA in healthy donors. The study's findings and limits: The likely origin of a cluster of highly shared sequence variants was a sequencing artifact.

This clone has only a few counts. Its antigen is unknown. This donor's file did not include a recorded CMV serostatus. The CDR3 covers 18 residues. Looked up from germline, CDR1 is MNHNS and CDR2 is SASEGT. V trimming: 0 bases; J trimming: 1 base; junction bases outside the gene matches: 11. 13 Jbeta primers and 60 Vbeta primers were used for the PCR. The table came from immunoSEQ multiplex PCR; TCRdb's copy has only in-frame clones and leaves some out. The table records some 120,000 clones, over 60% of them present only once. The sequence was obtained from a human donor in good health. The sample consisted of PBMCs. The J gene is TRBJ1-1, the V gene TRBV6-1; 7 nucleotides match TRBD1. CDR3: CASSEAVAPGGGNTEAFF. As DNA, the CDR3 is TGTGCCAGCAGTGAAGCAGTAGCTCCAGGGGGTGGGAACACTGAAGCTTTCTTT.